This TCR beta chain was captured in a study of beta chain features in type 1 diabetes. The study's findings and limits: The VDJ junctions of type 1 diabetes patients carried fewer insertions and more deletions. cDNA-based reads could over-represent cells with high TCR expression. Moderate yet significant TCRB CDR3 shortening was seen in Type 1 diabetes patients in all four CD4+ subsets.

Germline V gives CDR1 LNHDA, CDR2 SQIVND (reference sequence). Trimming shortened V by 11 bases and J by 8 bases, and 21 bases separated the two germline ends. This CDR3 has 14 residues. This clone was observed a few times. Its target is unknown. The authors reverse transcribed all of the isolated RNA, so sequencing captured expressed TCRB transcripts. Some clones are missing from TCRdb's copy, which holds only in-frame ones; the method was immunoSEQ multiplex PCR. Here the sample spans about 650,000 clones, around 12% being singletons. The source material was naive CD4+ T cells from blood. This TCR was sampled from a young man with type 1 diabetes. V gene TRBV19 combines with J gene TRBJ1-4; D gene ambiguous. In DNA form, the CDR3 reads TGTGCCGCTGGGAGACAAACCTTGGGGGAAAAACTGTTTTTT. Amino acids: CAAGRQTLGEKLFF.